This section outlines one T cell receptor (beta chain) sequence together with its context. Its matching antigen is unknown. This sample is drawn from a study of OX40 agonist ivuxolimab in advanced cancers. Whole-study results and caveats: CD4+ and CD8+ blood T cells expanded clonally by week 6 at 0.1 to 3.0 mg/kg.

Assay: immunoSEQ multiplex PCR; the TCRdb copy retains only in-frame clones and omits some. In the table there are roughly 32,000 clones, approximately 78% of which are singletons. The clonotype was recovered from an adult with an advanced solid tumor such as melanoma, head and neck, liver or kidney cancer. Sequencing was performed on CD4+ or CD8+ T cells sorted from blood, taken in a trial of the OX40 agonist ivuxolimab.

The CDR3 DNA reads as TGTGCCAGCAGCTTAGTTACGTTCGGGGATGGCTACACCTTC. Translating gives CASSLVTFGDGYTF. The chain recombines TRBV7-8 with TRBJ1-2; D remains ambiguous. This CDR3 comprises 14 residues. Trimming cost V 1 base and J 6 bases, with 12 bases left between them. Germline values: CDR1 SGHVS, CDR2 FQNEAQ.